This T cell receptor (beta chain) was captured in a study of CD8+CD57+ T cells in acquired aplastic anemia. About the study: Mean yield of DNA from sorted CD4+ and CD8+ cells was 2.5 to 4 ug.

Selection for sequencing was limited to patients who had shown CD8+CD57+ cell expansion by flow cytometry. With no exception, the patients had severe acquired aplastic anemia. No therapy had been given to the patients at the time of blood sampling. Study-wide points: Between the patient and control groups, CD8+ Simpson's diversity did not differ significantly.

Profiles of TCR beta VDJ and CDR3 were generated from a genomic DNA template. TCRdb called the reads again in MiXCR, with one record for every CDR3 protein. Among roughly 250,000 distinct CDR3 sequences listed, around half were seen once. Germline V gene lookup returns CDR1 DFQATT and CDR2 SNEGSKA (reference sequence). V was trimmed by 2 bases and J by 4 bases, leaving 8 bases between them. The CDR3 is 12 amino acids. In this sample, this clonotype turned up a few times. As yet, its antigen is unknown. The sequenced material came from sorted CD4+, CD8+, or CD8+CD57+ T cells (not recorded which) from PBMCs. This chain links TRBV20-1 with TRBJ1-1; D is unresolved. This clonotype originated in a human donor with aplastic anemia. The DNA for the CDR3 is TGCAGTGCTAGAAAGCACAGCACTGAAGCTTTCTTT. Its translation is CSARKHSTEAFF.